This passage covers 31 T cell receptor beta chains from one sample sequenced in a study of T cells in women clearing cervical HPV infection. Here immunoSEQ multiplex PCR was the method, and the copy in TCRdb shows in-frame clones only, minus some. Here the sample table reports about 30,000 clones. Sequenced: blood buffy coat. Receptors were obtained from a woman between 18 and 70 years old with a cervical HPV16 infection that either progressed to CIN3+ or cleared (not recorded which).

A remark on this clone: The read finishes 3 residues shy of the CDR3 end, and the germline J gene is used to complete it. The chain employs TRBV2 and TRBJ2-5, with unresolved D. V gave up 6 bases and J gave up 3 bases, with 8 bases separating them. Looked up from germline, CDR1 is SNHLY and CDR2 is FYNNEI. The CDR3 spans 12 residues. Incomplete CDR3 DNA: TGTGCCAGCAGCGAACATGAAGAGACC. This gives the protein CASSEHEET. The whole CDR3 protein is CASSEHEETQYF.

The covered CDR3 bases are TGCAGTGCTAGAGATGATTCGCTAGGCAGGGCCTACGAG. Its protein product is CSARDDSLGRAYE. The full CDR3 reads CSARDDSLGRAYEQYF. The chain is built from TRBV20-1 and TRBJ2-7; perhaps TRBD1 as D (5 bases). Read coverage stops 3 residues before the CDR3 terminus; the germline J gene supplies the remainder. Trimming removed 0 bases from V and 2 bases from J, with 17 bases in between. This CDR3 has 16 residues. Germline CDR1 is DFQATT and CDR2 is SNEGSKA (reference sequence).

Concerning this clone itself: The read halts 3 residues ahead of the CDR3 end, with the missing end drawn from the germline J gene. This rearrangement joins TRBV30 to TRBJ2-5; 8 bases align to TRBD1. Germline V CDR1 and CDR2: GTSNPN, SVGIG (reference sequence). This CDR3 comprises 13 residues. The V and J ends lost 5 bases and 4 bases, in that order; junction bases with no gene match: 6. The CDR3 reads CAWGWTGRETQYF. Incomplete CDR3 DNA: TGTGCCTGGGGGTGGACAGGGAGAGAGACC.

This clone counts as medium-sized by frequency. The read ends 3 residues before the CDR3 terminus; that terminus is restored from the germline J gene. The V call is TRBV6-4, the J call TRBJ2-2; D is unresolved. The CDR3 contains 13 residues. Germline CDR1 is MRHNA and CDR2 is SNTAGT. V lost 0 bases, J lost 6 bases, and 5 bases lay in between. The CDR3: CASSDSQSGELFF. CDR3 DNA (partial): TGTGCCAGCAGTGACTCGCAGTCCGGGGAG.

The sequenced CDR3 bases are TGCGCCAGCAGCGAGAGGACGCGACAGGGGGCGAGGAACTATGGC. Translation: CASSERTRQGARNYG. The full-length CDR3 reads as CASSERTRQGARNYGYTF. The V gene is TRBV5-1, the J gene TRBJ1-2, with 10 bases that match TRBD1. The CDR3 extends 3 residues past the end of the read, so its final part is completed from the germline J gene. Trimming at V came to 4 bases and at J to 2 bases, leaving 14 bases not matched to a gene. CDR1 and CDR2 from the germline V gene are SGHRS and YFSETQ. This CDR3 contains 18 residues.

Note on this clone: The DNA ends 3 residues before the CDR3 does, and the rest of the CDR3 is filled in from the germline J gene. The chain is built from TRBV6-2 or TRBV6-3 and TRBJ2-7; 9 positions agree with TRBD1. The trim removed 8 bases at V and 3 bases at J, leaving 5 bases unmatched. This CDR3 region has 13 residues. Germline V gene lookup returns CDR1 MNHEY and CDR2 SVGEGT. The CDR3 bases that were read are TGTGCCAGCGGGGACAGGGCATACTACGAG. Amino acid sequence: CASGDRAYYE. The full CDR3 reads CASGDRAYYEQYF.

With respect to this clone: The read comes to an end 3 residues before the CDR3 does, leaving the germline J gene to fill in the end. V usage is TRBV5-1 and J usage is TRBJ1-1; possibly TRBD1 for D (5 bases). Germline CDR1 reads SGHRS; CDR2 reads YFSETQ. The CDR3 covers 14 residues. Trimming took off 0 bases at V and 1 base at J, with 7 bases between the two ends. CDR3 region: CASSLVQGNTEAFF. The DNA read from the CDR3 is TGCGCCAGCAGCTTGGTTCAGGGGAACACTGAA.

CDR3 bases read: TGTGCCTGGAGTCACCCCGGGACAGGGCCCTACGAG. The encoded protein is CAWSHPGTGPYE. The whole CDR3 sequence reads CAWSHPGTGPYEQYF. The chain links TRBV30 to TRBJ2-7; TRBD1 aligns across 9 bases. The read halts 3 residues ahead of the CDR3 end, with the missing end drawn from the germline J gene. The germline V gene encodes CDR1 GTSNPN and CDR2 SVGIG (reference sequence). The ends lost 2 bases at V and 2 bases at J; junction bases unmatched: 7. The CDR3 loop spans 15 amino acids.

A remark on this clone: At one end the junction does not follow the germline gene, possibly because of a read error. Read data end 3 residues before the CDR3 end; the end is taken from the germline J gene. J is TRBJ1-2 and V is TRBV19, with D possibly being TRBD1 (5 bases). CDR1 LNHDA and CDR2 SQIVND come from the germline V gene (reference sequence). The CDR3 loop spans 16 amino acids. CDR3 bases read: TGTGCCAGTAGTATATTACTCGGGACTCCCAACTCTGGC. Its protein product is CASSILLGTPNSG. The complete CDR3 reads CASSILLGTPNSGYTF.

CDR3 sequence reads: CASSLGTSGGTDTQYF. The CDR3 bases that were read are TGCGCCAGCAGCTTAGGGACTAGCGGGGGGACAGATACG. The chain carries TRBV5-1 and TRBJ2-3, with 15 bases lining up with TRBD2. The read terminates 3 residues ahead of where the CDR3 ends, so the germline J gene completes it. Germline V gene sequence: CDR1 SGHRS, CDR2 YFSETQ. V lost 2 bases, J lost 3 bases, and 1 base stayed unmatched. This CDR3 region has 16 residues.

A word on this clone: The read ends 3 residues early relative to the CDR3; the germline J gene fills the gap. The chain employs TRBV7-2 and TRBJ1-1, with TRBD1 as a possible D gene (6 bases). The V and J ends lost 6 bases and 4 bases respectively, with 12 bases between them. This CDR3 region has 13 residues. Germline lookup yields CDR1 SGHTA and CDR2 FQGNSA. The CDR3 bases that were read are TGTGCCAGCAGGATAGGGGGGGCCACTGAA. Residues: CASRIGGATE. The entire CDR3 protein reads CASRIGGATEAFF.

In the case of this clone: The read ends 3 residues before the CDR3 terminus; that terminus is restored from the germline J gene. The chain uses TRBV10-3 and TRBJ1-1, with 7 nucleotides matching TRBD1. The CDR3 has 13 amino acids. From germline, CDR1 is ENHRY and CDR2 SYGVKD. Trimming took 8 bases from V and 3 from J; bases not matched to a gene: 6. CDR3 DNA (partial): TGTGCCATCGGGGACAGACCAGACACTGAA. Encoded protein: CAIGDRPDTE. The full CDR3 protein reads CAIGDRPDTEAFF.

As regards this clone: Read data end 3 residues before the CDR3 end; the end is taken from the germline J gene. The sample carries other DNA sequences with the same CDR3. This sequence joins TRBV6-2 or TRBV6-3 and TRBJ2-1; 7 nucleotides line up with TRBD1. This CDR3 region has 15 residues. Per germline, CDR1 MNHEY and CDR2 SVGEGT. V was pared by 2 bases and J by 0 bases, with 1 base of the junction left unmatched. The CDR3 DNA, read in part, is TGTGCCAGCAGTTACCGGGACAGCTCCTACAATGAG. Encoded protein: CASSYRDSSYNE. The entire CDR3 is CASSYRDSSYNEQFF.

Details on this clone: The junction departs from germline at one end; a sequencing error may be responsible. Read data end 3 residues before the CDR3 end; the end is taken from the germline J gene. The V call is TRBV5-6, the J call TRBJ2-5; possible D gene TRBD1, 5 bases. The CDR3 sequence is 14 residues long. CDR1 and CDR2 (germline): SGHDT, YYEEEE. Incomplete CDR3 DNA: TGTGTCAGCAGCTTGGTTGGCAGGGAAGAGACC. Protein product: CVSSLVGREET. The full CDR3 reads CVSSLVGREETQYF.

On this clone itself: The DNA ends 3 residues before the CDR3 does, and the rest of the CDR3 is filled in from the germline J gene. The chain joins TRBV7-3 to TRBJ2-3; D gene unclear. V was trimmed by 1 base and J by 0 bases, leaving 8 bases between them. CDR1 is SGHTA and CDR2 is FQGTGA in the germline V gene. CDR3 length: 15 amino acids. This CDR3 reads CASSLNALSTDTQYF. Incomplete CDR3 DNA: TGTGCCAGCAGCTTAAACGCGCTAAGCACAGATACG.

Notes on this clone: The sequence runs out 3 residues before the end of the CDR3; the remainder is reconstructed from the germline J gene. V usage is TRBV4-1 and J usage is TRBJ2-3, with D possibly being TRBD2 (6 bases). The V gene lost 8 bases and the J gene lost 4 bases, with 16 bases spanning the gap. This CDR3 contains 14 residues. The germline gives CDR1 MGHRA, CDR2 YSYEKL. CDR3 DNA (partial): TGCGCCAGCTCCTTGCTGGCTAGCGCAGATACG. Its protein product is CASSLLASADT. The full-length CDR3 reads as CASSLLASADTQYF.

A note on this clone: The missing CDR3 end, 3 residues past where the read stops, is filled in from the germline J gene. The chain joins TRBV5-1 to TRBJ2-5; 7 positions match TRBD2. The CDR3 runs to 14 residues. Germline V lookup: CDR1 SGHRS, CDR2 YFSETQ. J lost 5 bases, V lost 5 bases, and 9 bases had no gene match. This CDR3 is CASRPGLDRETQYF. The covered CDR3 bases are TGCGCCAGCAGACCCGGACTAGACCGTGAGACC.

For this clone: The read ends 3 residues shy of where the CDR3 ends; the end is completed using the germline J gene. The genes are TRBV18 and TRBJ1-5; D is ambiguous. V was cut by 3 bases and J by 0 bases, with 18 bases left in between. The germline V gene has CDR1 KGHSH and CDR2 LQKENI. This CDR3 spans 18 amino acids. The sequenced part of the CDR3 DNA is TGTGCCAGCTCACCTACACCAGGTGGCGCTGGTAGCAATCAGCCC. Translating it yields CASSPTPGGAGSNQP. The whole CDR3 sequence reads CASSPTPGGAGSNQPQHF.

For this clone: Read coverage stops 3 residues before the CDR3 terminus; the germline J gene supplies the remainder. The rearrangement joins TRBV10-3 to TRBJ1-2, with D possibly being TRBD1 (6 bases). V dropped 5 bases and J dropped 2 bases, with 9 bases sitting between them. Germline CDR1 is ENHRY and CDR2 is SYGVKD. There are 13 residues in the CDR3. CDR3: CAISLDRNYGYTF. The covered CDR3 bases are TGTGCCATCAGTTTAGACAGGAACTATGGC.

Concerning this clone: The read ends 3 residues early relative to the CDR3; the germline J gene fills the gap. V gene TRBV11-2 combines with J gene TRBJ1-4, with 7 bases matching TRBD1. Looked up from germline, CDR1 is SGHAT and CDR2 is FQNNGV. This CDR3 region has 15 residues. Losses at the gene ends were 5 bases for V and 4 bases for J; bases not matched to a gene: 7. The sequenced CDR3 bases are TGTGCCAGCAGCCCCCGGACAGGCGTTAATGAAAAA. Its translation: CASSPRTGVNEK. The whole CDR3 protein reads CASSPRTGVNEKLFF.

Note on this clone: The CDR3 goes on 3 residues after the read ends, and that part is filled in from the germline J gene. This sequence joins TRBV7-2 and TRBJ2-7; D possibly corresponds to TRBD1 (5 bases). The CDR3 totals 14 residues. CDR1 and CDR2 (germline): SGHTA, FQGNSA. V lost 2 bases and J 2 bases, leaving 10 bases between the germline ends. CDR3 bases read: TGTGCCAGCAGCTTACAGGGATACACCTACGAG. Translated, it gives CASSLQGYTYE. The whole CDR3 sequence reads CASSLQGYTYEQYF.

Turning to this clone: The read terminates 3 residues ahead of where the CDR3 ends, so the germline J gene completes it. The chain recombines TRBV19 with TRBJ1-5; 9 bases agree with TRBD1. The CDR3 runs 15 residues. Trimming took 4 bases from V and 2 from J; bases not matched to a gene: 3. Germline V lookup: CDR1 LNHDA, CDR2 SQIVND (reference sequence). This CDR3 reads CASSTGQGGNQPQHF. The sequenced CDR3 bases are TGTGCCAGTAGTACGGGACAGGGAGGCAATCAGCCC.

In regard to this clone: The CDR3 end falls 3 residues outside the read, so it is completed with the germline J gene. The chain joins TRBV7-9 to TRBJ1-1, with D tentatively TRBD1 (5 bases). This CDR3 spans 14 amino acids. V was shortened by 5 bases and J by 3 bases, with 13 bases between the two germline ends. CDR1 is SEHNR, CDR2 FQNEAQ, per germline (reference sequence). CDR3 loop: CASSQHPQDTEAFF. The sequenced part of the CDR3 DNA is TGTGCCAGCAGCCAGCACCCACAGGACACTGAA.

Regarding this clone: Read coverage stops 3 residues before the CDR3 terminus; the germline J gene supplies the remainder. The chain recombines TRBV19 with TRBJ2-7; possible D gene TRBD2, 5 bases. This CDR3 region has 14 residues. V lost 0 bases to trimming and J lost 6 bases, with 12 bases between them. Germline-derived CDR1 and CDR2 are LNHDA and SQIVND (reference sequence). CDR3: CASSIEARGLEQYF. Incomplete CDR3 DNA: TGTGCCAGTAGTATAGAGGCCCGCGGGCTCGAG.

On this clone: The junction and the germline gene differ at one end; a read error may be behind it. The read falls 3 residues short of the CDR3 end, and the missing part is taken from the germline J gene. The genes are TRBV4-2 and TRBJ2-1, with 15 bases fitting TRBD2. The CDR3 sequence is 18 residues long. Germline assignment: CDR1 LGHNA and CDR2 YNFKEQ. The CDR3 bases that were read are TGCGCCAGCAGCCGCGGACTAGCGGGAGGGAGCTCCTACAATGAG. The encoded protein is CASSRGLAGGSSYNE. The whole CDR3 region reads CASSRGLAGGSSYNEQFF.

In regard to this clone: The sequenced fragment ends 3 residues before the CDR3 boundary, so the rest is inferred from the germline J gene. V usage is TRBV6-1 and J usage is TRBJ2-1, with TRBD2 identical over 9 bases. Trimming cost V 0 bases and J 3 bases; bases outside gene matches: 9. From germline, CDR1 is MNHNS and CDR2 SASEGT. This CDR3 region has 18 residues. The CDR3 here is CASSEARQTSGLYNEQFF. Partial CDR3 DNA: TGTGCCAGCAGTGAAGCCAGACAGACTAGCGGACTCTACAATGAG.

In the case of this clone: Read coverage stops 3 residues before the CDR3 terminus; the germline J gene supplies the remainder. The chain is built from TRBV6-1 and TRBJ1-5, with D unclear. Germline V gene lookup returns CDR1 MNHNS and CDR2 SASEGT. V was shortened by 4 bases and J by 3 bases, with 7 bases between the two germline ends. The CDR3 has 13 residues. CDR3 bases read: TGTGCCAGCAGTGGTAGTTCCAATCAGCCC. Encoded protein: CASSGSSNQP. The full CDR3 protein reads CASSGSSNQPQHF.

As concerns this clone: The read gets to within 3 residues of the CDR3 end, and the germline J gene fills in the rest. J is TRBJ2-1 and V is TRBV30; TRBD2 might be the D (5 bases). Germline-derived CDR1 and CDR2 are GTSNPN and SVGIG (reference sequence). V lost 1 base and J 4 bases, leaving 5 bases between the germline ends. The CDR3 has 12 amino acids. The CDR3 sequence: CAWSGLYNEQFF. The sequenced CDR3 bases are TGTGCCTGGAGTGGACTATACAATGAG.

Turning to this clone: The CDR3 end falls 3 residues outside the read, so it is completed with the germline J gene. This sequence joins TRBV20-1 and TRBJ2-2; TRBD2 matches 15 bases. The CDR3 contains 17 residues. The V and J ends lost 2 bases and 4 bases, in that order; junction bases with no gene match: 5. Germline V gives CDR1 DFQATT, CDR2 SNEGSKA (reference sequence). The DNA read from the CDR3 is TGCAGTGCTAGACCGGGACTAGCGGGGGGATCCACCGGGGAG. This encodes CSARPGLAGGSTGE. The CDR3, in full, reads CSARPGLAGGSTGELFF.

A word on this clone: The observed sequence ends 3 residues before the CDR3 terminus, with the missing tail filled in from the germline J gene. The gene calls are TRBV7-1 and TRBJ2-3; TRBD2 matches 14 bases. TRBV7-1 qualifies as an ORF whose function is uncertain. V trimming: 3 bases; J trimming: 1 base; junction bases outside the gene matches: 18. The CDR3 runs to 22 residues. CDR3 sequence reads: CASSSRSEGMTSGGAGTDTQYF. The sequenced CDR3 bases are TGTGCCAGCAGCTCCCGATCCGAGGGGATGACTAGCGGGGGGGCGGGCACAGATACG.

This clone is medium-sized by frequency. The CDR3: CASSWAVGNTEAFF. The CDR3 DNA, read in part, is TGTGCCAGTAGTTGGGCAGTTGGGAACACTGAA. The chain combines TRBV19 with TRBJ1-1, with D unresolved. Read coverage stops 3 residues before the CDR3 terminus; the germline J gene supplies the remainder. The germline V and J ends were trimmed by 5 bases and 1 base, with 11 bases remaining between them. CDR3 length equals 14 residues. Germline values: CDR1 LNHDA, CDR2 SQIVND (reference sequence).